This entry features one T cell receptor (beta chain) sequence. Its antigen is undetermined. The data were taken from a study of OX40 agonist ivuxolimab in advanced cancers. Study results and caveats: Blood T cells, both CD4+ and CD8+, expanded clonally by week 6 at 0.1 to 3.0 mg/kg.

The CDR3 sequence is 13 residues long. Losses at the gene ends were 5 bases for V and 5 bases for J; bases not matched to a gene: 6. CDR1 and CDR2 (germline): SEHNR, FQNEAQ (reference sequence). This table comes from immunoSEQ multiplex PCR, and its TCRdb copy is limited to in-frame clones, with some not included. The top ten clones hold roughly 4.5% of a sample with 90,000 to 95,000 clones, around 87% of them seen once. The clonotype was recovered from an adult with an advanced solid tumor such as melanoma, head and neck, liver or kidney cancer. The chain has TRBV7-9 and TRBJ2-7; 7 bases map to TRBD1. The material sequenced was CD4+ or CD8+ T cells sorted from blood, taken in a trial of the OX40 agonist ivuxolimab. DNA of the CDR3: TGTGCCAGCAGCCAGGGGACAGCCCACGAGCAGTACGTC. It encodes CASSQGTAHEQYV.